This T cell receptor beta chain was profiled in a study of T cells in pancreatic ductal adenocarcinoma. Whole-study findings and limits: No significant tumor-blood clonality difference; means were about 0.1 and 0.065.

No neoadjuvant therapy was given to the selected pancreatic ductal adenocarcinoma patients before their surgery. V lost 0 bases and J lost 0; bases outside the gene matches: 5. The CDR3 covers 17 residues. In germline, CDR1 is SGHDT, CDR2 YYEEEE. Some clones are missing from TCRdb's copy, which holds only in-frame ones; the method was immunoSEQ multiplex PCR. Of fewer than 20,000 clones listed, around nine tenths were seen once; the top ten hold 16%. With respect to this clone: Antigen unknown.

The sample taken for sequencing was PBMCs. This chain connects TRBV5-6 to TRBJ2-7, with 11 bases fitting TRBD1. The receptor comes from a human donor with pancreatic ductal adenocarcinoma. The CDR3 region has the DNA TGTGCCAGCAGCTTGGTTGGACAGGGGGCTGACTCCTACGAGCAGTACTTC. It yields the protein CASSLVGQGADSYEQYF.